This TCR beta chain was captured by sequencing in a study of spatial heterogeneity in lung cancer. Notes on the study in general: Ubiquitous expanded tumor TCRs were observed in blood more at resection than follow-up.

Points on this clonotype: Its antigen is currently unknown.

Unique molecular identifiers, one per molecule, were present on every TCR cDNA molecule. TCRdb passed the 5' RACE reads through MiXCR, listing each CDR3 protein once. Of over 75,000 distinct CDR3 sequences listed, approximately 20% are singletons. Germline CDR1 and CDR2: SGHRS and YFSETQ. The CDR3 is 15 amino acids. V shed 7 bases and J shed 0 bases, with 13 bases lying between them. Time point: sample taken at primary tumor resection. Unsorted tumor, nontumor lung tissue or cryopreserved PBMC supplied the whole RNA. The specimen was PBMCs, collected at surgery. This receptor was identified in a male donor with early-stage non-small cell lung cancer. V and J are TRBV5-1 and TRBJ2-2; D uncertain. In DNA form, the CDR3 reads TGCGCCAGCCCCCGACTCGCAGCGAACACCGGGGAGCTGTTTTTT. Translated, it gives CASPRLAANTGELFF.